A single sample gave rise to the 12 T cell receptor beta chains below, sequenced in a study of blood T cell repertoires in COVID-19. Clones were sequenced by immunoSEQ multiplex PCR, and TCRdb holds only the in-frame ones, with some missing. The data show 150,000 or so clones, more than 70% seen once. Sequenced input: peripheral blood. Source of these receptors: a woman in her sixties with acute or convalescent COVID-19.

The chain links TRBV19 to TRBJ2-7, with 9 bases fitting TRBD1. V gave up 3 bases and J gave up 2 bases; unmatched junction bases: 2. CDR1 is LNHDA and CDR2 is SQIVND in the germline V gene (reference sequence). The CDR3 extends over 14 amino acids. The CDR3 sequence: CASSMGTGTYEQYF. CDR3 DNA sequence: TGTGCCAGTAGTATGGGGACAGGGACCTACGAGCAGTACTTC.

In regard to this clone: Additional DNA sequences in this sample encode the identical CDR3. The genes are TRBV5-1 and TRBJ1-2; no clear D gene. The CDR3 runs to 13 residues. The V end was cut by 0 bases, the J end by 8 bases, with 11 bases between. CDR1 SGHRS and CDR2 YFSETQ come from the germline V gene. The CDR3 loop reads CASSLDTAGGYTF. CDR3 nucleotide sequence: TGCGCCAGCAGCTTGGACACCGCGGGAGGCTACACCTTC. The whole variable domain, filled in from reference TRBV5-1 and TRBJ1-2, reads KAGVTQTPRYLIKTRGQQVTLSCSPISGHRSVSWYQQTPGQGLQFLFEYFSETQRNKGNFPGRFSGRQFSNSRSEMNVSTLELGDSALYLCASSLDTAGGYTFGSGTRLTVV.

This chain links TRBV30 with TRBJ1-1; TRBD1 aligns across 9 bases. The CDR3 is 17 residues long. In germline, CDR1 is GTSNPN, CDR2 SVGIG (reference sequence). The V segment lost 5 bases and the J segment 0 bases; nucleotides outside the gene matches: 13. CDR3 bases: TGTGCCTGGGGGGCCTGGCCCGGGACAGGGATGAACACTGAAGCTTTCTTT. Its translation: CAWGAWPGTGMNTEAFF.

The chain joins TRBV4-3 to TRBJ2-1; D perhaps matches TRBD2 (5 bases). Trimming removed 3 bases at V and 9 bases at J, with 12 bases between. The CDR3 is made up of 13 amino acids. Germline V gene sequence: CDR1 LGHNA, CDR2 YSLEER. The CDR3, as DNA: TGCGCCAGCAGCCAGGAGGTTGGCGGTGAGCAGTTCTTC. Its translation is CASSQEVGGEQFF.

V gene TRBV28 combines with J gene TRBJ1-2; the D gene is possibly TRBD1 (6 bases). Germline values: CDR1 MDHEN, CDR2 SYDVKM. The CDR3 is 13 amino acids. V lost 6 bases to trimming and J lost 6 bases, with 14 bases between them. Here the CDR3 reads CASSFTGTNGYTF. CDR3 sequence (DNA): TGTGCCAGCAGCTTCACAGGGACCAATGGCTACACCTTC.

This chain connects TRBV29-1 to TRBJ2-6; a possible D gene is TRBD1 (6 bases). The V gene's germline CDR1 is SQVTM and CDR2 ANQGSEA. CDR3 length equals 14 residues. V lost 4 bases and J lost 1, with 8 bases in between. The CDR3 loop reads CSVAQGSGANVLTF. In DNA form, the CDR3 reads TGCAGCGTTGCACAGGGTTCTGGGGCCAACGTCCTGACTTTC. Drawing the rest from reference TRBV29-1 and TRBJ2-6, the complete variable domain is SAVISQKPSRDICQRGTSLTIQCQVDSQVTMMFWYRQQPGQSLTLIATANQGSEATYESGFVIDKFPISRPNLTFSTLTVSNMSPEDSSIYLCSVAQGSGANVLTFGAGSRLTVL.

The chain is built from TRBV12-3 or TRBV12-4 and TRBJ2-7; the match to TRBD2 covers 10 bases. The CDR3 contains 13 residues. The trim removed 4 bases at V and 11 bases at J, leaving 8 bases unmatched. The CDR3 bases are TGTGCCAGCAGTTCCTCACTAGCGGGGTCTGAGTACTTC. Its translation is CASSSSLAGSEYF.

This chain joins TRBV4-2 and TRBJ1-4; TRBD1 agrees at 7 bases. CDR1 LGHNA and CDR2 YNFKEQ come from the germline V gene. The junction had 6 bases not matched to a gene; V was cut back by 4 bases and J by 4 bases. The CDR3 is 15 residues long. The CDR3 DNA sequence: TGTGCCAGCAGCCGCTTGACAGGGAATAATGAAAAACTGTTTTTT. The encoded protein is CASSRLTGNNEKLFF.

The chain has TRBV7-8 and TRBJ1-4; possible D gene TRBD1, 5 bases. Germline V gives CDR1 SGHVS, CDR2 FQNEAQ. The CDR3 extends over 15 amino acids. Trimming shortened V by 0 bases and J by 5 bases, and 10 bases separated the two germline ends. CDR3 in DNA: TGTGCCAGCAGCTTAGCTTCGGGGGGAAATGAAAAACTGTTTTTT. Encoded protein: CASSLASGGNEKLFF. The whole variable domain, remainder taken from reference TRBV7-8 and TRBJ1-4, is GAGVSQSPRYKVAKRGQDVALRCDPISGHVSLFWYQQALGQGPEFLTYFQNEAQLDKSGLPSDRFFAERPEGSVSTLKIQRTQQEDSAVYLCASSLASGGNEKLFFGSGTQLSVL.

The V and J genes are TRBV7-8 and TRBJ1-6; D gene ambiguous. Germline V gene data show CDR1 as SGHVS and CDR2 as FQNEAQ. The CDR3 contains 15 residues. Trimming shortened V by 4 bases and J by 4 bases, and 11 bases separated the two germline ends. CDR3 DNA sequence: TGTGCCAGCAGCTCTACAGATTTTTATAATTCACCCCTCCACTTT. Translation: CASSSTDFYNSPLHF. The full variable domain, its missing parts supplied by reference TRBV7-8 and TRBJ1-6, is GAGVSQSPRYKVAKRGQDVALRCDPISGHVSLFWYQQALGQGPEFLTYFQNEAQLDKSGLPSDRFFAERPEGSVSTLKIQRTQQEDSAVYLCASSSTDFYNSPLHFGNGTRLTVT.

The J gene is TRBJ1-2, the V gene TRBV30; TRBD1 matches at 8 bases. Germline lookup yields CDR1 GTSNPN and CDR2 SVGIG (reference sequence). Trimming took 0 bases from V and 7 from J; bases not matched to a gene: 4. The CDR3 totals 13 residues. The CDR3 protein is CAWSVTRGLGYTF. The CDR3 bases are TGTGCCTGGAGTGTCACCAGGGGGCTTGGCTACACCTTC.

The chain combines TRBV9 with TRBJ2-3; TRBD2 aligns across 9 bases. Germline V CDR1 and CDR2: SGDLS, YYNGEE. After removal of 2 bases from V and 5 bases from J, the junction contained 12 bases not matched to a gene. This CDR3 has 17 amino acids. CDR3 protein: CASSVRGVRGGGDTQYF. CDR3 bases: TGTGCCAGCAGCGTGAGAGGGGTGCGGGGGGGCGGAGATACGCAGTATTTT. Using reference TRBV9 and TRBJ2-3 for the parts outside the CDR3, the full variable domain is DSGVTQTPKHLITATGQRVTLRCSPRSGDLSVYWYQQSLDQGLQFLIQYYNGEERAKGNILERFSAQQFPDLHSELNLSSLELGDSALYFCASSVRGVRGGGDTQYFGPGTRLTVL.